Following are 12 T cell receptor beta chains from one sample sequenced in a study of T cell responses to AZD1222 COVID-19 vaccine (dated by TCRdb to the early 2020s). What this sample's time point label stands for: about 28 days (+/-7) after the second vaccine dose. The library relied on the immunoSEQ multiplex PCR assay. As stored in TCRdb, this immuneACCESS dataset retains in-frame rearrangements with V and J assigned. A fraction of the clones does not appear; measured against another copy, unresolved V genes explain less than half of the discrepancy, and the remainder lacks a known reason. This sample gives 150,000 or so clones in total; just over 90% of them show up just once. The top ten constitute approximately 0.98% of the sample. Sequenced here: peripheral blood, sampled 28 days after the second AZD1222 dose. These receptor sequences come from an adult who received the AZD1222 COVID-19 vaccine.

The V call is TRBV9, the J call TRBJ2-3; D is ambiguous. Germline values: CDR1 SGDLS, CDR2 YYNGEE. This CDR3 has 15 amino acids. V was clipped by 3 bases and J by 1 base, with 12 bases between them. The CDR3 is CASSALGPGTDTQYF. As DNA, the CDR3 is TGTGCCAGCAGCGCCCTAGGGCCTGGCACAGATACGCAGTATTTT.

This chain joins TRBV18 and TRBJ2-7; 7 nucleotides align to TRBD2. CDR3 length: 14 residues. Germline CDR1 KGHSH, CDR2 LQKENI. V shed 6 bases and J 7 bases; nucleotides not matched to a gene: 12. In DNA form, the CDR3 reads TGTGCCAGCTCCCTGGGCGGGAGTCGAGGAGAGCAGTACTTC. This encodes CASSLGGSRGEQYF.

This rearrangement joins TRBV6-6 to TRBJ2-5, with D perhaps TRBD2 (5 bases). The CDR3 length is 15 residues. Deletions cut 6 bases from V and 2 bases from J, with 16 bases between. CDR1 and CDR2 (germline): MNHNY, SVGAGI (reference sequence). DNA for the CDR3: TGTGCCAGCAGCCCTACTAACGGGATACAAGAGACCCAGTACTTC. Residues: CASSPTNGIQETQYF.

The rearrangement uses TRBV5-4 and TRBJ2-7, with 9 bases identical to TRBD2. This CDR3 comprises 14 residues. Germline CDR1 is SGHNT and CDR2 is YYREEE (reference sequence). Unmatched junction bases numbered 2, after V lost 1 base and J lost 3 bases. CDR3 region: CASSLRGRVYEQYF. CDR3 DNA sequence: TGTGCCAGCAGCTTGCGCGGGAGGGTCTACGAGCAGTACTTC. The whole variable domain, remainder taken from reference TRBV5-4 and TRBJ2-7, is ETGVTQSPTHLIKTRGQQVTLRCSSQSGHNTVSWYQQALGQGPQFIFQYYREEENGRGNFPPRFSGLQFPNYSSELNVNALELDDSALYLCASSLRGRVYEQYFGPGTRLTVT.

The chain has TRBV2 and TRBJ2-6; D is unresolved. The length of the CDR3 is 16 residues. V dropped 2 bases and J dropped 0 bases, with 8 bases sitting between them. Germline CDR1 is SNHLY and CDR2 is FYNNEI. This CDR3 reads CASSENGVSGANVLTF. The CDR3 DNA sequence: TGTGCCAGCAGTGAAAATGGGGTCTCTGGGGCCAACGTCCTGACTTTC.

This chain uses TRBV4-2 with TRBJ2-7, with D perhaps being TRBD1 or TRBD2 (5 bases each). From germline, CDR1 is LGHNA and CDR2 YNFKEQ. Trimming shortened V by 1 base and J by 6 bases, and 16 bases separated the two germline ends. CDR3 length equals 15 residues. The CDR3 reads CASSQAYGGLSEQYF. The CDR3 region has the DNA TGTGCCAGCAGCCAAGCTTATGGGGGATTGAGCGAGCAGTACTTC.

The chain joins TRBV5-1 to TRBJ2-1; 11 bases are shared with TRBD1. This CDR3 comprises 15 residues. Losses at the gene ends were 3 bases for V and 10 bases for J; bases not matched to a gene: 9. The V gene's germline CDR1 is SGHRS and CDR2 YFSETQ. DNA for the CDR3: TGCGCCAGCAGCTGGGCCGGGACAGGGGGAGAGGAGCAGTTCTTC. This codes for CASSWAGTGGEEQFF.

The chain employs TRBV18 and TRBJ2-1, with D possibly being TRBD1 (6 bases). Germline V gene data show CDR1 as KGHSH and CDR2 as LQKENI. V was clipped by 2 bases and J by 2 bases, with 16 bases between them. The CDR3 consists of 17 residues. CDR3 protein: CASSPYTGTKAYNEQFF. The DNA for the CDR3 is TGTGCCAGCTCACCATATACTGGGACAAAGGCCTACAATGAGCAGTTCTTC.

V gene TRBV27 combines with J gene TRBJ2-7; 7 positions match TRBD1. Unmatched junction bases numbered 9, after V lost 5 bases and J lost 2 bases. The CDR3 has 15 amino acids. Germline lookup yields CDR1 MNHEY and CDR2 SMNVEV (reference sequence). The chain's CDR3 is CASSLTTGSAYEQYF. CDR3 DNA: TGTGCCAGCAGTCTCACGACAGGGTCGGCCTACGAGCAGTACTTC.

The chain employs TRBV7-9 and TRBJ2-7, with D perhaps matching TRBD2 (6 bases). Trimming took 2 bases from V and 0 from J, leaving 17 bases between them. Germline loops: CDR1 SEHNR, CDR2 FQNEAQ (reference sequence). The CDR3 covers 17 residues. Here the CDR3 reads CASSLIGSGLSSYEQYF. For the CDR3, the DNA is TGTGCCAGCAGCTTAATTGGGTCGGGACTCAGCTCCTACGAGCAGTACTTC.

The V and J genes are TRBV19 and TRBJ2-5; no firm D call. Germline V gives CDR1 LNHDA, CDR2 SQIVND (reference sequence). The CDR3 is 15 amino acids. Trimming removed 1 base from V and 5 bases from J, with 14 bases in between. CDR3 nucleotides: TGTGCCAGTAGTATAGGGTCTTTCCTTGGGGAGACCCAGTACTTC. It translates to CASSIGSFLGETQYF.

The chain carries TRBV19 and TRBJ1-2; the D is unclear. CDR3 length: 14 residues. The germline CDR1 and CDR2 sequences are LNHDA and SQIVND (reference sequence). Deletions cut 6 bases from V and 4 bases from J, with 15 bases between. For the CDR3, the DNA is TGTGCCAGTAGGATTTCCGGGTTAAGCTATGGCTACACCTTC. Amino acid sequence: CASRISGLSYGYTF.